The 2 T cell receptor beta chains given below trace back to one sample, sequenced in a study of T cell changes during pregnancy in multiple sclerosis. Sequencing used immunoSEQ multiplex PCR; TCRdb keeps in-frame clones, though not all of them. Here the sample spans more than 50,000 clones, roughly nine tenths being singletons. The sequenced sample was peripheral blood, obtained in the first trimester of pregnancy. The receptors were gathered from a female donor in good health, enrolled as a control in a pregnancy study.

V is TRBV7-6 and J is TRBJ1-5; D not certain. CDR1 and CDR2 from the germline V gene are SGHVS and FNYEAQ. Trimming stripped 0 bases from V and 1 base from J, with 19 bases between. This CDR3 spans 19 amino acids. The CDR3: CASSLALRRGGRSNQPQHF. In DNA form, the CDR3 reads TGTGCCAGCAGCTTAGCGCTAAGACGTGGCGGGAGGAGCAATCAGCCCCAGCATTTT.

The chain employs TRBV18 and TRBJ1-2; no reliable D call. The V end was cut by 3 bases, the J end by 5 bases, with 16 bases between. CDR3 size: 15 residues. Germline V gives CDR1 KGHSH, CDR2 LQKENI. In DNA, the CDR3 is TGTGCCAGCTCACCCATTCCGGGAAAGAGGTATGGCTACACCTTC. This encodes CASSPIPGKRYGYTF.